Detailed here is one TCR beta chain. The sample belongs to a study of cytomegalovirus exposure and HLA in healthy donors. Vbeta (60) and Jbeta (13) primers were used in the PCR. Assay used: immunoSEQ multiplex PCR; TCRdb lists only in-frame clones, some missing. The data contain approximately 140,000 clones, over 75% of them singletons. The sequence was collected from a male donor in good health and CMV-seronegative. Material for sequencing was PBMCs.

CDR3 loop: CASSLRWLAGNEQYF. In nucleotides, the CDR3 is TGTGCCAGCAGCTTAAGGTGGCTAGCTGGGAACGAGCAGTACTTC. J is TRBJ2-7 and V is TRBV7-8; perhaps TRBD2 as D (5 bases). Germline CDR1 reads SGHVS; CDR2 reads FQNEAQ. V dropped 2 bases and J dropped 5 bases, with 16 bases sitting between them. The CDR3 is made up of 15 amino acids.